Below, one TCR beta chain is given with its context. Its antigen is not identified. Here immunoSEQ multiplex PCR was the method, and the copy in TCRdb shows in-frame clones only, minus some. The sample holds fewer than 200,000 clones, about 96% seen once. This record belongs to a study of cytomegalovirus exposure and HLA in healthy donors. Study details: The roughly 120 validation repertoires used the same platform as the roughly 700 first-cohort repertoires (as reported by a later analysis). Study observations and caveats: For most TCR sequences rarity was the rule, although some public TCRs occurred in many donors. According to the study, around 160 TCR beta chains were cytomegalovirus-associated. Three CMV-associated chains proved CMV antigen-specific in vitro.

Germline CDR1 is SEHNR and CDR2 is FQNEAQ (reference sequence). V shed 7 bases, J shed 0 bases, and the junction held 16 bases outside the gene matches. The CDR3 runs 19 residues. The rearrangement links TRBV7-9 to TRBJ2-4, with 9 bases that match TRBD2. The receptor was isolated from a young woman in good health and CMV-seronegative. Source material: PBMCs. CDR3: CASIPTVVAGVIAKNIQYF. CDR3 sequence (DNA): TGTGCCAGCATCCCGACGGTCGTAGCGGGGGTCATAGCCAAAAACATTCAGTACTTC.